This entry is about one TCR beta chain. Next came a second PCR, run for about 7 to 11 cycles, which used a sample-barcoded 5' primer along with a J-beta primer mix. TCRdb reanalysed the 5' RACE reads using MiXCR and keeps one entry per CDR3 protein. Among around 900,000 distinct CDR3 sequences, roughly half were seen once, and the ten largest hold about a fifth. This specimen comes from a study of blood T cells in healthy people across ages. The V gene lost 0 bases and the J gene lost 3 bases, with 13 bases spanning the gap. This CDR3 has 15 residues. CDR1 and CDR2 from the germline V gene are SGDLS and YYNGEE. Each donor was a healthy Caucasian individual from Russia, aged roughly 6 to 100. Peripheral blood, about 10 milliliters per donor, was collected.

Sequencing was carried out using blood. This clonotype was obtained from an older woman in good health. This chain links TRBV9 with TRBJ2-7, with D maybe TRBD2 (6 bases). The CDR3 DNA is TGTGCCAGCAGCGTAGAGCCTAGCGTACGCTACGAGCAGTACTTC. Its translation is CASSVEPSVRYEQYF.